Following are 21 T cell receptor beta chains from one sample sequenced in a study of blood T cell repertoires in COVID-19. Using immunoSEQ multiplex PCR, the repertoire was profiled, and TCRdb retains in-frame clones only, with some absent. The sample holds 95,000 to 150,000 clones, around four fifths seen once. The sequencing sample was made of peripheral blood. These receptors were obtained from a man older than 75 with active or convalescent COVID-19.

The chain recombines TRBV7-9 with TRBJ1-1; unclear D gene. The CDR3 is 13 residues long. Deletions cut 5 bases from V and 1 base from J, with 8 bases between. Germline assignment: CDR1 SEHNR and CDR2 FQNEAQ (reference sequence). CDR3 DNA sequence: TGTGCCAGCAGCAAACAGCAGAACACTGAAGCTTTCTTT. This translates into CASSKQQNTEAFF.

The rearrangement joins TRBV2 to TRBJ2-5; possibly TRBD1 for D (5 bases). Per the germline V gene, CDR1 is SNHLY and CDR2 is FYNNEI. V dropped 2 bases and J dropped 4 bases, with 8 bases sitting between them. The CDR3 loop spans 13 amino acids. The CDR3 spells CASSEQGGETQYF. CDR3 nucleotide sequence: TGTGCCAGCAGTGAACAGGGTGGAGAGACCCAGTACTTC.

The rearrangement links TRBV5-5 to TRBJ2-7; a weak D match, TRBD1 (6 bases). Germline CDR1 is SGHKS and CDR2 is YYEKEE (reference sequence). CDR3 length equals 13 residues. The germline V and J ends were trimmed by 0 bases and 5 bases, with 9 bases remaining between them. The CDR3 reads CASSLAQGNEQYF. CDR3 DNA: TGTGCCAGCAGCTTGGCCCAGGGGAACGAGCAGTACTTC.

In this sample, this clone turned up many times. This chain links TRBV7-9 with TRBJ2-5; TRBD2 agrees at 13 bases. The trim removed 5 bases at V and 1 base at J, leaving 4 bases unmatched. CDR3 size: 16 residues. Germline V gene data show CDR1 as SEHNR and CDR2 as FQNEAQ (reference sequence). In DNA form, the CDR3 reads TGTGCCAGCAGCCTGACTAGCGGGGGGACCCAAGAGACCCAGTACTTC. The encoded protein is CASSLTSGGTQETQYF.

The rearrangement links TRBV5-1 to TRBJ2-1; D is perhaps TRBD2 (5 bases). This CDR3 has 16 residues. V lost 2 bases and J 0 bases, leaving 12 bases between the germline ends. Per the germline V gene, CDR1 is SGHRS and CDR2 is YFSETQ. The CDR3 DNA is TGCGCCAGCAGCTTTAGTCTCGGGGTCTCCTACAATGAGCAGTTCTTC. This codes for CASSFSLGVSYNEQFF.

This chain connects TRBV5-1 to TRBJ2-3, with 14 bases identical to TRBD2. Per germline, CDR1 SGHRS and CDR2 YFSETQ. There are 17 residues in the CDR3. J lost 5 bases, V lost 0 bases, and 5 bases had no gene match. The CDR3 bases are TGCGCCAGCAGCTTGGCCCCCGGGACTAGCGGGGGAGATACGCAGTATTTT. Protein sequence: CASSLAPGTSGGDTQYF.

The V gene is TRBV7-9, the J gene TRBJ2-7, with a weak D call TRBD2 (6 bases). The CDR3 extends over 12 amino acids. Trimming took off 3 bases at V and 5 bases at J, with 8 bases between the two ends. CDR1 is SEHNR and CDR2 is FQNEAQ in the germline V gene (reference sequence). The CDR3 here is CASSLWGDEQYF. CDR3 nucleotides: TGTGCCAGCAGCTTGTGGGGGGACGAGCAGTACTTC.

V and J are TRBV30 and TRBJ1-2; 8 nucleotides agree with TRBD1. CDR1 and CDR2 from the germline V gene are GTSNPN and SVGIG (reference sequence). V shed 3 bases and J 9 bases; nucleotides not matched to a gene: 9. The CDR3 contains 13 residues. For the CDR3, the DNA is TGTGCCTGGAGGACTACAGGGGGTTCCCGCTACACCTTC. Its translation: CAWRTTGGSRYTF. Drawing the rest from reference TRBV30 and TRBJ1-2, the complete variable domain is SQTIHQWPATLVQPVGSPLSLECTVEGTSNPNLYWYRQAAGRGLQLLFYSVGIGQISSEVPQNLSASRPQDRQFILSSKKLLLSDSGFYLCAWRTTGGSRYTFGSGTRLTVV.

The chain uses TRBV3-1 (or the pseudogene TRBV3-2) and TRBJ2-4, with 12 nucleotides matching TRBD1. J was trimmed by 0 bases and V by 5 bases; bases with no gene match: 8. Germline CDR1 reads LGHDT; CDR2 reads YNNKEL (reference sequence). The CDR3 runs to 18 residues. Here the CDR3 reads CASSNRDRGRGAKNIQYF. In DNA, the CDR3 is TGTGCCAGCAGCAACCGGGACAGGGGGCGAGGAGCCAAAAACATTCAGTACTTC.

The chain combines TRBV27 with TRBJ2-7, with 7 bases that match TRBD1. CDR1 and CDR2 (germline): MNHEY, SMNVEV (reference sequence). The length of the CDR3 is 16 residues. J lost 4 bases, V lost 2 bases, and 11 bases had no gene match. CDR3: CASSLERGTVVYEQYF. The DNA of the CDR3 is TGTGCCAGCAGTTTAGAACGAGGGACAGTAGTATACGAGCAGTACTTC.

This chain connects TRBV2 to TRBJ2-7; no reliable D call. The germline V gene encodes CDR1 SNHLY and CDR2 FYNNEI. The V end was cut by 5 bases, the J end by 2 bases, with 7 bases between. The CDR3 extends over 12 amino acids. The CDR3 sequence: CASSFTAYEQYF. Written as DNA, the CDR3 is TGTGCCAGCAGTTTCACGGCCTACGAGCAGTACTTC.

The chain employs TRBV28 and TRBJ1-2, with 8 bases lining up with TRBD1. CDR3 length: 12 amino acids. Germline lookup yields CDR1 MDHEN and CDR2 SYDVKM. Trimming cost V 7 bases and J 4 bases; bases outside gene matches: 2. The CDR3 loop reads CASTTGGYGYTF. CDR3 sequence (DNA): TGTGCCAGCACTACAGGGGGCTATGGCTACACCTTC.

The chain uses TRBV5-1 and TRBJ2-7; tentative D call: TRBD1 (6 bases). The CDR3 sequence is 14 residues long. Germline V gene sequence: CDR1 SGHRS, CDR2 YFSETQ. V was clipped by 2 bases and J by 0 bases, with 9 bases between them. CDR3 sequence: CASSLNRASYEQYF. The CDR3 DNA sequence: TGCGCCAGCAGCTTAAACAGGGCCTCCTACGAGCAGTACTTC.

The rearrangement uses TRBV11-2 and TRBJ2-1; 8 nucleotides match TRBD1. J gave up 7 bases and V 0 bases, and 8 bases lay outside the gene matches. Germline loops: CDR1 SGHAT, CDR2 FQNNGV. CDR3 length: 16 amino acids. This CDR3 reads CASSLDRTGLGNEQFF. Here the CDR3 DNA reads TGTGCCAGCAGCTTAGATAGGACAGGGTTGGGTAATGAGCAGTTCTTC.

The rearrangement joins TRBV29-1 to TRBJ2-5; TRBD1 matches 10 bases. Germline loops: CDR1 SQVTM, CDR2 ANQGSEA. This CDR3 has 15 residues. Germline trimming cut 4 bases from V and 5 bases from J; bases unmatched to any gene: 10. The CDR3 region is CSVAETGGIWETQYF. The CDR3 DNA sequence: TGCAGCGTTGCAGAGACAGGGGGCATTTGGGAGACCCAGTACTTC. Using reference TRBV29-1 and TRBJ2-5 for the parts outside the CDR3, the full variable domain is SAVISQKPSRDICQRGTSLTIQCQVDSQVTMMFWYRQQPGQSLTLIATANQGSEATYESGFVIDKFPISRPNLTFSTLTVSNMSPEDSSIYLCSVAETGGIWETQYFGPGTRLLVL.

The chain recombines TRBV5-5 with TRBJ1-3; no firm D call. Germline-derived CDR1 and CDR2 are SGHKS and YYEKEE (reference sequence). This CDR3 is built from 15 residues. V was pared by 1 base and J by 0 bases, with 8 bases between. The DNA of the CDR3 is TGTGCCAGCAGCTTGTTTGTGCGCTCTGGAAACACCATATATTTT. As protein: CASSLFVRSGNTIYF.

This clone came up many times. The genes are TRBV28 and TRBJ2-3, with no clear D. Germline V gene lookup returns CDR1 MDHEN and CDR2 SYDVKM. The CDR3 is 14 residues long. Trimming pared 3 bases from V and 1 base from J, leaving 8 bases between. As DNA, the CDR3 is TGTGCCAGCAGTTTTCTCTCAGGCACAGATACGCAGTATTTT. Its translation is CASSFLSGTDTQYF.

CDR3 loop: CATSDRDRGGTDTQYF. CDR3 nucleotides: TGTGCCACCAGTGATAGGGACAGGGGTGGCACAGATACGCAGTATTTT. V usage is TRBV24-1 and J usage is TRBJ2-3; TRBD1 agrees at 10 bases. The CDR3 loop spans 16 amino acids. Germline V gives CDR1 KGHDR, CDR2 SFDVKD. Trimming cost V 3 bases and J 1 base; bases outside gene matches: 3.

The chain combines TRBV9 with TRBJ1-2, with D unresolved. The CDR3 sequence is 14 residues long. The V and J ends lost 0 bases and 3 bases respectively, with 9 bases between them. The germline V gene encodes CDR1 SGDLS and CDR2 YYNGEE. Here the CDR3 DNA reads TGTGCCAGCAGCGTAGGTGAGGCGGACTATGGCTACACCTTC. Translating gives CASSVGEADYGYTF. Based on the CDR3 plus reference TRBV9 and TRBJ1-2, the full variable domain is DSGVTQTPKHLITATGQRVTLRCSPRSGDLSVYWYQQSLDQGLQFLIQYYNGEERAKGNILERFSAQQFPDLHSELNLSSLELGDSALYFCASSVGEADYGYTFGSGTRLTVV.

V gene TRBV11-3 combines with J gene TRBJ2-7, with 9 bases identical to TRBD1. Germline loops: CDR1 SGHNT, CDR2 YENEEA. CDR3 length: 16 amino acids. The junction had 15 bases not matched to a gene; V was cut back by 6 bases and J by 6 bases. The CDR3: CASRSKPGQGLREQYF. The CDR3 coding sequence is TGTGCCAGCAGGTCAAAACCGGGACAGGGTTTACGCGAGCAGTACTTC.

The V gene is TRBV4-1, the J gene TRBJ2-5; maybe TRBD1 (6 bases). Germline lookup yields CDR1 MGHRA and CDR2 YSYEKL. This CDR3 is 13 amino acids long. V dropped 3 bases and J dropped 11 bases, with 16 bases sitting between them. The CDR3: CASSQETGPLQYF. The CDR3 nucleotides read TGCGCCAGCAGCCAGGAAACAGGGCCCCTTCAGTACTTC.